These T cell receptor beta chains were read from a single sample in a study of cytomegalovirus exposure and HLA in healthy donors. TCRdb keeps only in-frame clones here, not all; method: immunoSEQ multiplex PCR. The top ten hold approximately 0.24% of the sample, which has about 230,000 clones, approximately 81% seen once. Material for sequencing was PBMCs. These receptor sequences come from a girl aged 2-10 years in good health and CMV-seronegative. Each CDR3 is given with its conserved first and last residue. A D gene is named only where the DNA matches it firmly. Not every row has a clone size; where given, it reads once, few, many or a size class.

clone size: NA
J gene: TRBJ2-7
V gene: TRBV14
D gene: TRBD1
CDR3 protein: CASSQTRKDRAYEQYF
CDR3 DNA: TGTGCCAGCAGCCAAACCCGGAAGGACAGGGCCTACGAGCAGTACTTC

clone size: NA
J gene: TRBJ1-1
V gene: TRBV4-1
D gene: NA
CDR3 protein: CASSQYFGNTEAFF
CDR3 DNA: NA

clone size: NA
J gene: TRBJ2-7
V gene: TRBV6-5
D gene: NA
CDR3 protein: CASSIGATYEQYF
CDR3 DNA: TGTGCCAGCAGTATAGGGGCCACCTACGAGCAGTACTTC

clone size: NA
J gene: TRBJ1-2
V gene: TRBV5-5
D gene: TRBD1
CDR3 protein: CASSWDRSNYGYTF
CDR3 DNA: TGTGCCAGCAGCTGGGACAGGTCTAACTATGGCTACACCTTC

clone size: NA
J gene: TRBJ1-1
V gene: TRBV19
D gene: TRBD1
CDR3 protein: CASSISAQGGTEAFF
CDR3 DNA: TGTGCCAGTAGTATATCCGCACAGGGGGGCACTGAAGCTTTCTTT

clone size: few
J gene: TRBJ2-2
V gene: TRBV9
D gene: NA
CDR3 protein: CASSVGGGGTGELFF
CDR3 DNA: TGTGCCAGCAGCGTAGGGGGAGGGGGCACCGGGGAGCTGTTTTTT

clone size: NA
J gene: TRBJ2-2
V gene: TRBV4-1
D gene: TRBD1
CDR3 protein: CASSQGGLRDRGPRGETGELFF
CDR3 DNA: TGCGCCAGCAGCCAAGGGGGACTACGGGACAGGGGGCCCCGGGGAGAAACCGGGGAGCTGTTTTTT

clone size: NA
J gene: TRBJ1-2
V gene: TRBV6-1
D gene: NA
CDR3 protein: CASSEGRRGGYTF
CDR3 DNA: TGTGCCAGCAGTGAAGGGCGGCGGGGCGGCTACACCTTC

clone size: NA
J gene: TRBJ1-4
V gene: TRBV5-1
D gene: NA
CDR3 protein: CASSLGDFNEKLFF
CDR3 DNA: TGCGCCAGCAGCTTAGGAGACTTTAATGAAAAACTGTTTTTT

clone size: once
J gene: TRBJ2-7
V gene: TRBV11-2
D gene: NA
CDR3 protein: CASRQRALFSYEQYF
CDR3 DNA: TGTGCCAGCAGGCAGCGGGCCTTATTCTCCTACGAGCAGTACTTC

clone size: once
J gene: TRBJ2-1
V gene: TRBV5-1
D gene: TRBD2
CDR3 protein: CASSLRLAGGSYNEQFF
CDR3 DNA: TGCGCCAGCAGCTTAAGACTAGCGGGGGGCTCCTACAATGAGCAGTTCTTC

clone size: NA
J gene: TRBJ1-2
V gene: TRBV4-2
D gene: TRBD1
CDR3 protein: CASSQERTGRGYGYTF
CDR3 DNA: TGTGCCAGCAGCCAAGAGCGGACAGGGCGGGGATATGGCTACACCTTC

clone size: NA
J gene: TRBJ2-7
V gene: TRBV27
D gene: TRBD2
CDR3 protein: CASSPRGGLGGYF
CDR3 DNA: TGTGCCAGCAGTCCGCGGGGGGGGTTGGGAGGGTACTTC

clone size: few
J gene: TRBJ1-5
V gene: TRBV12-5
D gene: NA
CDR3 protein: CASGADWNQPQHF
CDR3 DNA: TGTGCTAGTGGGGCAGACTGGAATCAGCCCCAGCATTTT

clone size: NA
J gene: TRBJ2-7
V gene: TRBV5-1
D gene: TRBD1
CDR3 protein: CASSWDRTYEQYF
CDR3 DNA: TGCGCCAGCAGCTGGGACAGGACCTACGAGCAGTACTTC

clone size: NA
J gene: TRBJ1-3
V gene: TRBV7-6
D gene: NA
CDR3 protein: CASSLADRFSSGNTIYF
CDR3 DNA: TGTGCCAGCAGCTTAGCTGACAGGTTTAGCTCTGGAAACACCATATATTTT